The next 29 T cell receptor beta chains were all read from a single sample in a study of T-cell reconstitution after alpha-beta-depleted transplantation in children. A library of TCRbeta sequences, prepared with unique molecular identifiers, was generated. TCRdb independently ran MiXCR on the PCR reads; one entry per CDR3 protein. This table holds around 230,000 distinct CDR3 sequences, approximately 17% found once. The sample consisted of PBMCs, mostly from graft donor cells, taken 360 days after TCRalphabeta/CD19-depleted stem cell transplant. The receptors were sampled from a male patient between 2 and 10 years old who had a stem cell transplant for acute lymphoblastic leukemia, so the T cells may come from the graft donor.

This clonotype has a single count. The rearrangement uses TRBV19 and TRBJ2-1; TRBD2 aligns across 9 bases. The germline gives CDR1 LNHDA, CDR2 SQIVND (reference sequence). The CDR3 consists of 15 residues. V was pared by 4 bases and J by 6 bases, with 7 bases of the junction left unmatched. The CDR3 DNA reads TGTGCCAGTAGTACGGGGGCGGGGGGGCCCAATGAGCAGTTCTTC. Protein sequence: CASSTGAGGPNEQFF.

This clonotype appeared many times. The genes are TRBV5-1 and TRBJ1-5; tentatively, D is TRBD1 (5 bases). V dropped 1 base and J dropped 4 bases, with 9 bases sitting between them. This CDR3 contains 14 residues. Per germline, CDR1 SGHRS and CDR2 YFSETQ. The CDR3 DNA follows: TGCGCCAGCAGCTTGCTAGGGGATAATCAGCCCCAGCATTTT. Amino acids: CASSLLGDNQPQHF. The variable domain in full, with the rest retrieved from reference TRBV5-1 and TRBJ1-5, is KAGVTQTPRYLIKTRGQQVTLSCSPISGHRSVSWYQQTPGQGLQFLFEYFSETQRNKGNFPGRFSGRQFSNSRSEMNVSTLELGDSALYLCASSLLGDNQPQHFGDGTRLSIL.

This clonotype was detected a few times. The chain is built from TRBV27 and TRBJ2-1, with 8 bases fitting TRBD1. The CDR3 loop spans 15 amino acids. Germline trimming cut 3 bases from V and 6 bases from J; bases unmatched to any gene: 7. Germline V gene data show CDR1 as MNHEY and CDR2 as SMNVEV (reference sequence). The CDR3 protein is CASSLVQGAPNEQFF. The CDR3 DNA reads as TGTGCCAGCAGTTTGGTTCAGGGGGCGCCCAATGAGCAGTTCTTC.

The sample holds a few counts of this clonotype. The V gene is TRBV12-3 or TRBV12-4, the J gene TRBJ1-1; TRBD1 might be the D (5 bases). V was clipped by 1 base and J by 4 bases, with 10 bases between them. The CDR3 contains 14 residues. CDR3 nucleotides: TGTGCCAGCAGTTTAGGGGGCAGGGTCACTGAAGCTTTCTTT. It codes for CASSLGGRVTEAFF.

This clonotype was seen a handful of times. The CDR3 DNA sequence: TGCGCCAGCAGCTTGGGGGTTCCAGAGCAGTTCTTC. Amino acid sequence: CASSLGVPEQFF. This rearrangement joins TRBV5-1 to TRBJ2-1; D remains ambiguous. Germline lookup yields CDR1 SGHRS and CDR2 YFSETQ. V was shortened by 0 bases and J by 10 bases, with 8 bases between the two germline ends. This CDR3 contains 12 residues.

The V call is TRBV20-1, the J call TRBJ2-7, with 8 nucleotides matching TRBD2. V shed 1 base and J 3 bases; nucleotides not matched to a gene: 2. Germline CDR1 DFQATT, CDR2 SNEGSKA (reference sequence). The CDR3 length is 13 residues. The CDR3 sequence: CSARVAGNYEQYF. For the CDR3, the DNA is TGCAGTGCTAGAGTAGCGGGGAACTACGAGCAGTACTTC.

This clonotype has more than one count but fewer than ten. The gene calls are TRBV7-7 and TRBJ2-1; D tentatively reads TRBD1 or TRBD2 (5 bases each). Trimming took 5 bases from V and 6 from J, leaving 20 bases between them. This CDR3 spans 16 amino acids. CDR1 and CDR2 from the germline V gene are SSHAT and FNYEAQ (reference sequence). CDR3 sequence (DNA): TGTGCCAGCAGCCATGGGGCGGGTTGGGGAAGCAATGAGCAGTTCTTC. It translates to CASSHGAGWGSNEQFF.

This clonotype has just a few counts. The chain combines TRBV7-2 with TRBJ2-3; 14 positions match TRBD2. The germline CDR1 and CDR2 sequences are SGHTA and FQGNSA. The CDR3 contains 17 residues. V dropped 1 base and J dropped 5; count of bases not matched to a gene: 5. CDR3 in DNA: TGTGCCAGCAGCTTAGGACTAGCGGGGGGGCGAGGAGATACGCAGTATTTT. It specifies CASSLGLAGGRGDTQYF.

The chain is built from TRBV19 and TRBJ2-2; 9 bases map to TRBD2. This CDR3 has 17 amino acids. V lost 0 bases to trimming and J lost 3 bases; unmatched junction nucleotides: 5. The germline gives CDR1 LNHDA, CDR2 SQIVND (reference sequence). In DNA, the CDR3 is TGTGCCAGTAGTATAGAGTCGGCGGGGGGGGACACCGGGGAGCTGTTTTTT. Translated: CASSIESAGGDTGELFF.

In this sample, this clonotype turned up many times. V usage is TRBV7-9 and J usage is TRBJ2-1; a weak D match, TRBD2 (6 bases). V was trimmed by 5 bases and J by 4 bases, leaving 9 bases between them. The CDR3 consists of 13 residues. From germline, CDR1 is SEHNR and CDR2 FQNEAQ (reference sequence). The CDR3 spells CASSPGTYNEQFF. In DNA, the CDR3 is TGTGCCAGCAGCCCAGGGACTTACAATGAGCAGTTCTTC. Complete variable domain (other parts from reference TRBV7-9 and TRBJ2-1): DTGVSQNPRHKITKRGQNVTFRCDPISEHNRLYWYRQTLGQGPEFLTYFQNEAQLEKSRLLSDRFSAERPKGSFSTLEIQRTEQGDSAMYLCASSPGTYNEQFFGPGTRLTVL.

The chain combines TRBV5-1 with TRBJ2-5, with a weak D call TRBD2 (5 bases). The CDR3 sequence is 16 residues long. V lost 0 bases and J lost 2, with 14 bases in between. The germline CDR1 and CDR2 sequences are SGHRS and YFSETQ. The CDR3 spells CASSLASSRNQETQYF. Here the CDR3 DNA reads TGCGCCAGCAGCTTGGCGTCTAGCAGGAATCAAGAGACCCAGTACTTC.

In this sample, this clonotype turned up a few times. V usage is TRBV27 and J usage is TRBJ2-4, with D perhaps TRBD1 (6 bases). The V end lost 5 bases, the J end lost 2 bases, and 19 bases lay between the germline ends. The length of the CDR3 is 17 residues. Germline CDR1 MNHEY, CDR2 SMNVEV (reference sequence). CDR3: CASSKKRTVLTKNIQYF. Here the CDR3 DNA reads TGTGCCAGCAGTAAAAAAAGGACAGTTCTTACCAAAAACATTCAGTACTTC.

This clonotype was seen more than once but under ten times. The rearrangement links TRBV4-2 to TRBJ2-7; unclear D gene. Trimming removed 2 bases from V and 3 bases from J, with 5 bases in between. The germline gives CDR1 LGHNA, CDR2 YNFKEQ. This CDR3 is built from 12 residues. CDR3 in DNA: TGTGCCAGCAGCCAATCGGGCTACGAGCAGTACTTC. It codes for CASSQSGYEQYF.

The chain couples TRBV5-1 to TRBJ2-7, with TRBD2 identical over 7 bases. The V gene's germline CDR1 is SGHRS and CDR2 YFSETQ. The CDR3 contains 14 residues. With V trimmed by 4 bases and J by 0 bases, 4 bases remained unmatched. CDR3 DNA: TGCGCCAGCAGCGCGCGGGGGACCTCCTACGAGCAGTACTTC. This codes for CASSARGTSYEQYF.

A few counts support this clonotype. The chain has TRBV27 and TRBJ2-7; TRBD2 aligns across 8 bases. The germline gives CDR1 MNHEY, CDR2 SMNVEV (reference sequence). The CDR3 spans 14 residues. V shed 7 bases and J 2 bases; nucleotides not matched to a gene: 7. The CDR3 spells CASTSGGGTYEQYF. CDR3 DNA sequence: TGTGCCAGCACCTCAGGCGGGGGGACCTACGAGCAGTACTTC.

The chain joins TRBV29-1 to TRBJ2-6, with D tentatively TRBD1 or TRBD2 (5 bases each). The CDR3 extends over 16 amino acids. V shed 1 base and J shed 0 bases, with 10 bases lying between them. CDR1 is SQVTM and CDR2 is ANQGSEA in the germline V gene. The CDR3 coding sequence is TGCAGCGTTGAAGGAGGGGTAGGCTCTGGGGCCAACGTCCTGACTTTC. Residues: CSVEGGVGSGANVLTF.

This clonotype was detected only once. This sequence joins TRBV20-1 and TRBJ2-3; TRBD1 agrees at 10 bases. The CDR3 loop spans 19 amino acids. With V trimmed by 1 base and J by 2 bases, 15 bases remained unmatched. CDR1 and CDR2 (germline): DFQATT, SNEGSKA (reference sequence). CDR3 sequence (DNA): TGCAGTGCTAGAGTATCCGGGACAGGGGCCACCCCTTTCACAGATACGCAGTATTTT. Its protein product is CSARVSGTGATPFTDTQYF.

This clonotype was found a few times. The V call is TRBV29-1, the J call TRBJ2-1; 11 bases agree with TRBD2. Trimming took 6 bases from V and 10 from J; bases not matched to a gene: 5. The CDR3 is 12 amino acids. Germline CDR1 and CDR2: SQVTM and ANQGSEA. The CDR3 nucleotides are TGCAGCGTCGGACTAGCGGGCCACGAGCAGTTCTTC. Translating gives CSVGLAGHEQFF.

This CDR3 reads CASSWSDTIYF. The CDR3 DNA reads as TGTGCCAGCAGTTGGAGTGACACCATATATTTT. This chain joins TRBV12-3 or TRBV12-4 and TRBJ1-3; D is undetermined. V was cut by 4 bases and J by 8 bases, with 6 bases left in between. There are 11 residues in the CDR3.

In this sample, this clonotype turned up a few times. The rearrangement uses TRBV29-1 and TRBJ1-2, with D possibly TRBD1 on 6 matching bases. Germline loops: CDR1 SQVTM, CDR2 ANQGSEA. The V end was cut by 7 bases, the J end by 6 bases, with 15 bases between. The CDR3 runs 12 residues. CDR3 loop: CSGTADGDGYTF. CDR3 sequence (DNA): TGCAGCGGGACAGCGGACGGTGATGGCTACACCTTC.

This chain joins TRBV12-3 or TRBV12-4 and TRBJ2-3; D might be TRBD1 (6 bases). The CDR3 runs to 15 residues. Trimming took 6 bases from V and 1 from J, leaving 14 bases between them. CDR3 sequence: CASRGPGQRTDTQYF. DNA for the CDR3: TGTGCCAGCAGGGGACCGGGACAACGCACAGATACGCAGTATTTT.

The chain combines TRBV28 with TRBJ1-5; tentative D call: TRBD1 (6 bases). The germline V gene has CDR1 MDHEN and CDR2 SYDVKM. The CDR3 sequence is 15 residues long. Trimming left V 3 bases short and J 3 bases short, with 12 bases between. DNA of the CDR3: TGTGCCAGCAGTTTTAGACAGGCTTACAATCAGCCCCAGCATTTT. Its translation: CASSFRQAYNQPQHF. Full variable domain (missing parts from reference TRBV28 and TRBJ1-5): DVKVTQSSRYLVKRTGEKVFLECVQDMDHENMFWYRQDPGLGLRLIYFSYDVKMKEKGDIPEGYSVSREKKERFSLILESASTNQTSMYLCASSFRQAYNQPQHFGDGTRLSIL.

This clonotype was counted only a few times. The CDR3 spells CATQPGEKLFF. The CDR3 DNA sequence: TGTGCCACCCAACCTGGAGAAAAACTGTTTTTT. V gene TRBV2 combines with J gene TRBJ1-4, with D uncertain. CDR1 is SNHLY, CDR2 FYNNEI, per germline. The CDR3 extends over 11 amino acids. The V end lost 10 bases, the J end lost 8 bases, and 11 bases lay between the germline ends.

The J gene is TRBJ2-4, the V gene TRBV30; TRBD2 matches at 7 bases. The CDR3 has 12 amino acids. The V gene's germline CDR1 is GTSNPN and CDR2 SVGIG (reference sequence). Unmatched junction bases numbered 4, after V lost 3 bases and J lost 8 bases. The CDR3 protein is CAWSPRGDIQYF. The CDR3 nucleotides are TGTGCCTGGAGCCCACGGGGGGACATTCAGTACTTC.

About this clonotype: A clone one base away is much larger, so this may be a read error. This chain connects TRBV19 to TRBJ2-1; 8 nucleotides align to TRBD2. Germline-derived CDR1 and CDR2 are LNHDA and SQIVND (reference sequence). The CDR3 has 12 residues. The CDR3 nucleotides read TGTGTCAGTCGGGAGGGTAGGGATGAGCAGTTCTTC. Amino acid sequence: CVSREGRDEQFF. The full variable domain, rest sourced from reference TRBV19 and TRBJ2-1, is DGGITQSPKYLFRKEGQNVTLSCEQNLNHDAMYWYRQDPGQGLRLIYYSQIVNDFQKGDIAEGYSVSREKKESFPLTVTSAQKNPTAFYLCVSREGRDEQFFGPGTRLTVL.

This chain links TRBV5-1 with TRBJ2-3; D uncertain. This CDR3 is built from 14 residues. In germline, CDR1 is SGHRS, CDR2 YFSETQ. The V gene lost 0 bases and the J gene lost 2 bases, with 7 bases spanning the gap. CDR3 loop: CASSLGPVTDTQYF. The CDR3, as DNA: TGCGCCAGCAGCTTGGGCCCGGTCACAGATACGCAGTATTTT.

This clonotype was counted between two and nine times. The chain is built from TRBV7-9 and TRBJ2-1; TRBD2 agrees at 8 bases. The CDR3 is 15 residues long. With 4 bases clipped from V and 4 bases from J, the junction kept 6 bases outside the gene matches. Germline values: CDR1 SEHNR, CDR2 FQNEAQ (reference sequence). The CDR3 DNA is TGTGCCAGCAGCTCCAGCGGGAGCCATTACAATGAGCAGTTCTTC. Translation gives CASSSSGSHYNEQFF.

This clonotype was picked up many times. This chain uses TRBV30 with TRBJ2-2, with 8 bases lining up with TRBD2. Unmatched junction bases numbered 12, after V lost 6 bases and J lost 9 bases. This CDR3 is 14 amino acids long. The V gene's germline CDR1 is GTSNPN and CDR2 SVGIG (reference sequence). This chain's CDR3 is CACPGGATVRELFF. The CDR3 nucleotides are TGTGCCTGTCCGGGGGGGGCCACCGTCCGGGAGCTGTTTTTT. Full variable domain (rest looked up from reference TRBV30 and TRBJ2-2): SQTIHQWPATLVQPVGSPLSLECTVEGTSNPNLYWYRQAAGRGLQLLFYSVGIGQISSEVPQNLSASRPQDRQFILSSKKLLLSDSGFYLCACPGGATVRELFFGEGSRLTVL.

The V call is TRBV7-8, the J call TRBJ2-3, with D possibly TRBD1 on 7 matching bases. The ends were cut back, 3 bases at V and 1 base at J, with 11 bases in the middle. The CDR3 covers 15 residues. CDR1 is SGHVS and CDR2 is FQNEAQ in the germline V gene. CDR3 sequence (DNA): TGTGCCAGCAGCTTGGAGGGGGCCGGCACAGATACGCAGTATTTT. Translation: CASSLEGAGTDTQYF.